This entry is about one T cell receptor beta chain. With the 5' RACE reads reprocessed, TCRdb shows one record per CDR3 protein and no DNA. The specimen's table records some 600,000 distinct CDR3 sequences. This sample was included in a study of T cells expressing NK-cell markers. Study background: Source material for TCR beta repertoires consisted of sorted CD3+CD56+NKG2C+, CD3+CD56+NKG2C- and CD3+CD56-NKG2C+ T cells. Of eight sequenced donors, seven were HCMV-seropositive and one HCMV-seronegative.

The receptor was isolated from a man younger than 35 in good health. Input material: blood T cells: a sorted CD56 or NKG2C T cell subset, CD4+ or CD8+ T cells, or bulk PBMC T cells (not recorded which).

This chain's CDR3 is CSARGGTPQYF. The chain employs TRBV20-1 and TRBJ2-5; TCRdb designates TRBD2, a call that cannot be tested without DNA. Germline V gene data show CDR1 as DFQATT and CDR2 as SNEGSKA (reference sequence). The CDR3 runs 11 residues.